Following are 32 T cell receptor beta chains from one sample sequenced in a study of metastatic and nonmetastatic thyroid tumors. Via MiXCR, TCRdb re-called the PCR reads. The sample has tens of thousands of clones, approximately 17% seen once. All patients reached thyroid surgery having received no treatment beforehand. Input material: blood. The receptor source for this set is a female donor with papillary thyroid cancer or a benign thyroid nodule (not recorded which). Some clones in this sample may be carry-over from other donors' samples.

This clone qualifies as medium-sized. This same CDR3 is encoded by further DNA sequences in the sample. This chain links TRBV12-3 or TRBV12-4 with TRBJ2-7; D is perhaps TRBD2 (6 bases). V was pared by 3 bases and J by 2 bases, with 8 bases between. CDR3 length equals 13 residues. The CDR3 protein is CASSLREAYEQYF. The DNA of the CDR3 is TGTGCCAGCAGTTTGCGGGAAGCCTACGAGCAGTACTTC.

The rearrangement uses TRBV7-2 and TRBJ2-5, with no clear D. The ends were cut back, 4 bases at V and 9 bases at J, with 9 bases in the middle. The CDR3 extends over 11 amino acids. CDR1 and CDR2 from the germline V gene are SGHTA and FQGNSA. This chain's CDR3 is CASSSGRAQYF. CDR3 DNA: TGTGCCAGCAGCTCCGGTCGGGCCCAGTACTTC.

This clone was detected many times. V gene TRBV12-3 or TRBV12-4 combines with J gene TRBJ2-1; 10 nucleotides match TRBD2. Trimming took 7 bases from V and 4 from J; bases not matched to a gene: 7. CDR3 length equals 15 residues. The CDR3 region is CASNEVAGGYNEQFF. The CDR3 coding sequence is TGTGCCAGCAATGAAGTAGCGGGAGGTTACAATGAGCAGTTCTTC.

This clone was counted at least ten times. The rearrangement uses TRBV18 and TRBJ1-1, with D tentatively TRBD1 (6 bases). The length of the CDR3 is 13 residues. Trimming removed 8 bases from V and 5 bases from J, with 15 bases in between. Germline CDR1 and CDR2: KGHSH and LQKENI. CDR3 DNA: TGTGCCAGCGCACAGGGCCCACGTACTGAAGCTTTCTTT. It encodes CASAQGPRTEAFF.

The sample holds many counts of this clone. The chain links TRBV12-3 or TRBV12-4 to TRBJ2-1, with D unclear. This CDR3 is built from 12 residues. V dropped 5 bases and J dropped 7 bases, with 9 bases sitting between them. The CDR3 DNA follows: TGTGCCAGCAGTCGAATACAAAATGAGCAGTTCTTC. This gives the protein CASSRIQNEQFF.

In this sample, this clone is medium-sized. This rearrangement joins TRBV6-1 to TRBJ1-4; D perhaps matches TRBD1 (5 bases). V was cut by 7 bases and J by 8 bases, with 14 bases left in between. CDR1 and CDR2 (germline): MNHNS, SASEGT. This CDR3 contains 13 residues. CDR3 amino acids: CASTEGRDEKLFF. CDR3 DNA: TGTGCCAGCACCGAAGGGAGGGACGAAAAACTGTTTTTT.

This clone was picked up many times. The chain employs TRBV6-1 and TRBJ2-1; 7 bases agree with TRBD2. The V and J ends lost 7 bases and 10 bases, in that order; junction bases with no gene match: 13. The CDR3 length is 14 residues. CDR1 and CDR2 (germline): MNHNS, SASEGT. CDR3 sequence reads: CASKTWRERSEQFF. CDR3 coding DNA: TGTGCCAGCAAGACTTGGCGGGAGAGGTCAGAGCAGTTCTTC.

This clone has a handful of counts. The chain combines TRBV6-1 with TRBJ1-5; D uncertain. V shed 7 bases and J shed 1 base, with 14 bases lying between them. Per germline, CDR1 MNHNS and CDR2 SASEGT. The CDR3 covers 15 residues. CDR3 sequence: CASIPGRGSNQPQHF. The CDR3 bases are TGTGCCAGCATCCCCGGACGGGGAAGCAATCAGCCCCAGCATTTT.

In this sample, this clone turned up many times. The chain uses TRBV11-2 and TRBJ2-3; TRBD2 might be the D (5 bases). Trimming cost V 1 base and J 0 bases, with 11 bases left between them. This CDR3 has 16 amino acids. Per the germline V gene, CDR1 is SGHAT and CDR2 is FQNNGV. The CDR3 spells CASSLVSGPSTDTQYF. CDR3 sequence (DNA): TGTGCCAGCAGCTTAGTCAGCGGCCCAAGCACAGATACGCAGTATTTT.

This clone showed up many times. The rearrangement uses TRBV7-7 and TRBJ2-5; TRBD2 agrees at 10 bases. Germline lookup yields CDR1 SSHAT and CDR2 FNYEAQ (reference sequence). The ends lost 4 bases at V and 4 bases at J; junction bases unmatched: 9. There are 16 residues in the CDR3. CDR3 nucleotides: TGTGCCAGCAGCTCCCCGGGGCTAGCGGGAGTAGAGACCCAGTACTTC. The encoded protein is CASSSPGLAGVETQYF. The variable domain in full, with the rest retrieved from reference TRBV7-7 and TRBJ2-5, is GAGVSQSPRYKVTKRGQDVTLRCDPISSHATLYWYQQALGQGPEFLTYFNYEAQPDKSGLPSDRFSAERPEGSISTLTIQRTEQRDSAMYRCASSSPGLAGVETQYFGPGTRLLVL.

The rearrangement uses TRBV6-1 and TRBJ1-1, with D uncertain. CDR1 is MNHNS and CDR2 is SASEGT in the germline V gene. The length of the CDR3 is 15 residues. V shed 2 bases and J shed 2 bases, with 12 bases lying between them. The CDR3 reads CASSEYPGINTEAFF. The CDR3 coding sequence is TGTGCCAGCAGTGAATATCCAGGTATTAACACTGAAGCTTTCTTT.

This clone was seen at least ten times. The rearrangement joins TRBV6-6 to TRBJ2-5; perhaps TRBD2 as D (6 bases). Germline V gene sequence: CDR1 MNHNY, CDR2 SVGAGI (reference sequence). Trimming shortened V by 0 bases and J by 5 bases, and 13 bases separated the two germline ends. The CDR3 extends over 15 amino acids. In DNA form, the CDR3 reads TGTGCCAGCAGTTACTCGTTCGGGAGTGTGGAGACCCAGTACTTC. Its translation: CASSYSFGSVETQYF.

This rearrangement joins TRBV11-2 to TRBJ2-5, with D perhaps matching TRBD1 (5 bases). The CDR3 runs to 16 residues. V lost 0 bases and J 4 bases, leaving 15 bases between the germline ends. The germline gives CDR1 SGHAT, CDR2 FQNNGV. The CDR3 DNA sequence: TGTGCCAGCAGCTTAGATCGAACAGGTGGTTTAGAGACCCAGTACTTC. This sequence encodes CASSLDRTGGLETQYF.

The table lists this clone with many counts. V is TRBV11-2 and J is TRBJ2-7, with D hard to call. The CDR3 has 11 amino acids. Deletions cut 5 bases from V and 3 bases from J, with 5 bases between. The germline gives CDR1 SGHAT, CDR2 FQNNGV. CDR3 protein: CASSNFYEQYF. The CDR3 coding sequence is TGTGCCAGCAGCAATTTCTACGAGCAGTACTTC.

The chain has TRBV5-4 and TRBJ2-5; D remains ambiguous. V lost 2 bases and J lost 4, with 9 bases in between. Looked up from germline, CDR1 is SGHNT and CDR2 is YYREEE (reference sequence). CDR3 length: 13 residues. CDR3 region: CASSLVPSETQYF. In DNA form, the CDR3 reads TGTGCCAGCAGCTTAGTTCCTTCAGAGACCCAGTACTTC. Full variable domain (remainder filled in from reference TRBV5-4 and TRBJ2-5): ETGVTQSPTHLIKTRGQQVTLRCSSQSGHNTVSWYQQALGQGPQFIFQYYREEENGRGNFPPRFSGLQFPNYSSELNVNALELDDSALYLCASSLVPSETQYFGPGTRLLVL.

In this sample, this clone turned up many times. V gene TRBV18 combines with J gene TRBJ2-1; perhaps D is TRBD1 or TRBD2 (6 bases each). Germline values: CDR1 KGHSH, CDR2 LQKENI. The CDR3 contains 14 residues. V shed 2 bases and J shed 5 bases, with 10 bases lying between them. CDR3 bases: TGTGCCAGCTCACCAACGCGGGACAACAATGAGCAGTTCTTC. Amino acid sequence: CASSPTRDNNEQFF.

The rearrangement uses TRBV3-1 and TRBJ2-2, with 9 bases matching TRBD1. The CDR3 has 15 residues. The J segment lost 7 bases and the V segment lost 4 bases, leaving 7 bases of the junction unmatched. Looked up from germline, CDR1 is LGHDT and CDR2 is YNNKEL (reference sequence). CDR3 in DNA: TGTGCCAGCAGCCTCCGACAGGGGGTCAACGGGGAGCTGTTTTTT. Translation: CASSLRQGVNGELFF. The full variable domain, rest sourced from reference TRBV3-1 and TRBJ2-2, is DTAVSQTPKYLVTQMGNDKSIKCEQNLGHDTMYWYKQDSKKFLKIMFSYNNKELIINETVPNRFSPKSPDKAHLNLHINSLELGDSAVYFCASSLRQGVNGELFFGEGSRLTVL.

This clone appeared many times. The CDR3 here is CASSGTSGRAETQYF. CDR3 DNA: TGTGCCAGCAGTGGAACTAGCGGGAGGGCGGAGACCCAGTACTTC. J is TRBJ2-5 and V is TRBV6-1; 13 nucleotides agree with TRBD2. V was clipped by 4 bases and J by 5 bases; unmatched bases: 4. The CDR3 consists of 15 residues. Germline lookup yields CDR1 MNHNS and CDR2 SASEGT.

Ten or more counts support this clone. A much larger clone sits a single nucleotide away, making a read error possible. The rearrangement links TRBV30 to TRBJ1-1; no clear D gene. Germline CDR1 GTSNPN, CDR2 SVGIG (reference sequence). The CDR3 extends over 12 amino acids. V shed 3 bases and J shed 3 bases, with 8 bases lying between them. The CDR3 loop is CAWSPGDTEAFF. The CDR3 region has the DNA TGTGCCTGGAGCCCCGGGGACACTGAAGCTTTCTTT.

This clone has a count of ten or more. This chain joins TRBV7-8 and TRBJ2-3; D call uncertain. Germline CDR1 and CDR2: SGHVS and FQNEAQ. The CDR3 spans 13 residues. V lost 2 bases and J 5 bases, leaving 8 bases between the germline ends. In DNA, the CDR3 is TGTGCCAGCAGCTTAAAGACTCGAGATACGCAGTATTTT. Its translation is CASSLKTRDTQYF.

This clone was seen a handful of times. This may be a read error: a much more frequent sequence differs by one nucleotide. This chain links TRBV7-7 with TRBJ2-5, with D possibly TRBD2 on 6 matching bases. Germline CDR1 is SSHAT and CDR2 is FNYEAQ (reference sequence). The CDR3 contains 14 residues. CDR3 residues: CASSPTAEGQTKYF. The CDR3 DNA reads TGTGCCAGCAGCCCGACTGCGGAGGGGCAGACCAAGTACTTC. The full variable domain, its missing parts supplied by reference TRBV7-7 and TRBJ2-5, is GAGVSQSPRYKVTKRGQDVTLRCDPISSHATLYWYQQALGQGPEFLTYFNYEAQPDKSGLPSDRFSAERPEGSISTLTIQRTEQRDSAMYRCASSPTAEGQTKYFGPGTRLLVL.

This clone was detected ten times or more. The same CDR3 also results from other DNA sequences found in this sample. The rearrangement uses TRBV2 and TRBJ1-5; D remains unclear. Trimming pared 4 bases from V and 3 bases from J, leaving 10 bases between. This CDR3 region has 14 residues. The germline gives CDR1 SNHLY, CDR2 FYNNEI. The CDR3: CASSVTPSNQPQHF. The CDR3 DNA reads as TGTGCCAGCAGTGTCACACCATCCAATCAGCCCCAGCATTTT.

This clone showed up many times. In nucleotides, the CDR3 is TGTGCCAGTAGTCCCCCCTCCACTCTGGGCTACGAGCAGTACTTC. This sequence encodes CASSPPSTLGYEQYF. This chain joins TRBV19 and TRBJ2-7, with D unresolved. This CDR3 contains 15 residues. The ends were cut back, 5 bases at V and 3 bases at J, with 17 bases in the middle. The V gene's germline CDR1 is LNHDA and CDR2 SQIVND (reference sequence).

This clone came up many times. The V call is TRBV19, the J call TRBJ2-5; possible D gene TRBD2, 6 bases. Germline lookup yields CDR1 LNHDA and CDR2 SQIVND (reference sequence). CDR3 length: 13 residues. The ends were cut back, 6 bases at V and 5 bases at J, with 13 bases in the middle. CDR3 residues: CASRFSGEETQYF. As DNA, the CDR3 is TGTGCCAGTAGATTTTCGGGAGAGGAGACCCAGTACTTC.

This clone was found once. The genes are TRBV5-1 and TRBJ2-7, with D unresolved. Deletions cut 0 bases from V and 3 bases from J, with 10 bases between. The V gene's germline CDR1 is SGHRS and CDR2 YFSETQ. CDR3 length: 14 residues. CDR3 amino acids: CASSLAGSNYEQYF. The CDR3 nucleotides are TGCGCCAGCAGCTTGGCCGGGTCCAACTACGAGCAGTACTTC. Filled out from reference TRBV5-1 and TRBJ2-7, the complete variable domain reads KAGVTQTPRYLIKTRGQQVTLSCSPISGHRSVSWYQQTPGQGLQFLFEYFSETQRNKGNFPGRFSGRQFSNSRSEMNVSTLELGDSALYLCASSLAGSNYEQYFGPGTRLTVT.

Only a few counts were recorded for this clone. The junction does not match germline at one end; this may be a read error. The CDR3 DNA follows: TGTGCCAGCGGTGAAGCGGGAGGGTCCTACGAGCAGTACTTC. Protein product: CASGEAGGSYEQYF. J is TRBJ2-7 and V is TRBV2; 10 positions agree with TRBD2. The V gene's germline CDR1 is SNHLY and CDR2 FYNNEI. The CDR3 sequence is 14 residues long.

The table lists this clone with many counts. V usage is TRBV5-6 and J usage is TRBJ2-1; no clear D. The CDR3 runs to 11 residues. Germline CDR1 reads SGHDT; CDR2 reads YYEEEE. The V end lost 4 bases, the J end lost 4 bases, and 3 bases lay between the germline ends. CDR3 sequence reads: CASSLYNEQFF. DNA of the CDR3: TGTGCCAGCAGCCTGTACAATGAGCAGTTCTTC.

This clone was observed many times. V and J are TRBV27 and TRBJ2-3; perhaps TRBD2 as D (5 bases). V was cut by 6 bases and J by 5 bases, with 18 bases left in between. The CDR3 loop spans 15 amino acids. Germline CDR1 reads MNHEY; CDR2 reads SMNVEV (reference sequence). CDR3 in amino acids: CASRDSQLGKDTQYF. In nucleotides, the CDR3 is TGTGCCAGCAGGGACTCCCAATTGGGAAAAGATACGCAGTATTTT.

This clone appeared a few times. V is TRBV20-1 and J is TRBJ2-1; D is perhaps TRBD2 (5 bases). The V gene's germline CDR1 is DFQATT and CDR2 SNEGSKA (reference sequence). V gave up 6 bases and J gave up 9 bases, with 21 bases separating them. This CDR3 comprises 14 residues. For the CDR3, the DNA is TGCAGTGCCACCGTATCCCAGGACTTGGGTGAGCAGTTCTTC. Encoded protein: CSATVSQDLGEQFF.

The sample holds many counts of this clone. This chain connects TRBV3-1 to TRBJ1-2; D might be TRBD1 (5 bases). This CDR3 contains 16 residues. The germline V gene encodes CDR1 LGHDT and CDR2 YNNKEL (reference sequence). V was cut by 4 bases and J by 8 bases, with 23 bases left in between. The chain's CDR3 is CASSLGGGRGQGGYTF. The CDR3 DNA reads as TGTGCCAGCAGCCTCGGAGGTGGTCGGGGCCAGGGAGGCTACACCTTC.

This clone was recorded many times. This chain connects TRBV6-2 or TRBV6-3 to TRBJ2-3, with D perhaps TRBD1 or TRBD2 (5 bases each). Trimming removed 2 bases at V and 1 base at J, with 10 bases between. Germline loops: CDR1 MNHEY, CDR2 SVGEGT. This CDR3 comprises 15 residues. CDR3 sequence (DNA): TGTGCCAGCAGTTACCCTGGGGGAGGCACAGATACGCAGTATTTT. Translating it yields CASSYPGGGTDTQYF.

This clone was picked up a small number of times. The DNA for the CDR3 is TGTGCCAGCGGACAAACAAGCACAGATACGCAGTATTTT. Its protein is CASGQTSTDTQYF. The gene calls are TRBV27 and TRBJ2-3; possible D gene TRBD1, 5 bases. The CDR3 loop spans 13 amino acids. Deletions cut 8 bases from V and 0 bases from J, with 9 bases between. The germline V gene encodes CDR1 MNHEY and CDR2 SMNVEV (reference sequence).